These 20 T cell receptor beta chains were all obtained from the same sample, sequenced in a study of cytomegalovirus exposure and HLA in healthy donors. Primers: 60 Vbeta forward and 13 Jbeta reverse. Profiling relied on immunoSEQ multiplex PCR, and the TCRdb table lists in-frame clones only, not all of them. The sample carries 200,000 or so clones, approximately 79% recorded once. The sequenced material came from PBMCs. The receptors derive from a man aged 18 to 29 in good health and CMV-seronegative.

The chain recombines TRBV28 with TRBJ1-2; the match to TRBD1 covers 7 bases. CDR3 length equals 15 residues. With 5 bases clipped from V and 1 base from J, the junction kept 7 bases outside the gene matches. Per the germline V gene, CDR1 is MDHEN and CDR2 is SYDVKM. CDR3 DNA: TGTGCCAGCAGTACTCGGACAGGACTTAACTATGGCTACACCTTC. This sequence encodes CASSTRTGLNYGYTF.

The rearrangement links TRBV11-2 to TRBJ2-3; D ambiguous. The CDR3 spans 13 residues. V was trimmed by 1 base and J by 4 bases, leaving 6 bases between them. Germline V CDR1 and CDR2: SGHAT, FQNNGV. This CDR3 is CASSLVSSDTQYF. In nucleotides, the CDR3 is TGTGCCAGCAGCTTAGTCTCTTCAGATACGCAGTATTTT. The full variable domain, with the rest looked up from reference TRBV11-2 and TRBJ2-3, is EAGVAQSPRYKIIEKRQSVAFWCNPISGHATLYWYQQILGQGPKLLIQFQNNGVVDDSQLPKDRFSAERLKGVDSTLKIQPAKLEDSAVYLCASSLVSSDTQYFGPGTRLTVL.

The chain has TRBV20-1 and TRBJ2-1, with D unresolved. Germline V lookup: CDR1 DFQATT, CDR2 SNEGSKA (reference sequence). V lost 2 bases to trimming and J lost 10 bases, with 9 bases between them. This CDR3 is 11 amino acids long. For the CDR3, the DNA is TGCAGTGCTAGATGGCAATCGGAGCAGTTCTTC. Its translation: CSARWQSEQFF.

V usage is TRBV7-9 and J usage is TRBJ1-2; D is undetermined. The V end was cut by 4 bases, the J end by 8 bases, with 17 bases between. Germline values: CDR1 SEHNR, CDR2 FQNEAQ (reference sequence). This CDR3 is built from 14 residues. For the CDR3, the DNA is TGTGCCAGCAGCTCGCCTCAGGAGGAACCGGGCTACACCTTC. This encodes CASSSPQEEPGYTF.

This clone was found a few times. The DNA for the CDR3 is TGTGCCAGCAGAGCAGGGCTCAAAAACATTCAGTACTTC. Its protein is CASRAGLKNIQYF. The V call is TRBV6-6, the J call TRBJ2-4, with TRBD1 as a possible D gene (5 bases). Per the germline V gene, CDR1 is MNHNY and CDR2 is SVGAGI (reference sequence). The CDR3 consists of 13 residues. Deletions cut 6 bases from V and 3 bases from J, with 9 bases between.

V gene TRBV10-3 combines with J gene TRBJ2-1; D is ambiguous. Deletions cut 7 bases from V and 8 bases from J, with 12 bases between. This CDR3 comprises 12 residues. CDR1 and CDR2 from the germline V gene are ENHRY and SYGVKD. The CDR3 spells CAITTDSDEQFF. For the CDR3, the DNA is TGTGCCATCACCACTGACTCTGATGAGCAGTTCTTC.

The chain carries TRBV27 and TRBJ2-7; possibly TRBD1 for D (8 bases). From germline, CDR1 is MNHEY and CDR2 SMNVEV (reference sequence). V dropped 2 bases and J dropped 3 bases, with 14 bases sitting between them. The CDR3 is made up of 15 amino acids. DNA for the CDR3: TGTGCCAGCAGTTTACGGGGGGACAGGTTCTACGAGCAGTACTTC. This translates into CASSLRGDRFYEQYF.

The gene calls are TRBV5-1 and TRBJ1-1; the match to TRBD1 covers 7 bases. J was trimmed by 4 bases and V by 5 bases; bases with no gene match: 8. The CDR3 has 14 residues. Germline CDR1 and CDR2: SGHRS and YFSETQ. This CDR3 reads CASRHTDRATEAFF. CDR3 bases: TGCGCCAGCAGACATACCGACAGGGCCACTGAAGCTTTCTTT.

The rearrangement links TRBV11-1 to TRBJ2-3, with 9 bases aligning to TRBD1. This CDR3 is built from 19 residues. Looked up from germline, CDR1 is SGHAT and CDR2 is FQDESV (reference sequence). V was pared by 6 bases and J by 4 bases, with 20 bases of the junction left unmatched. DNA of the CDR3: TGTGCCAGCAGGGCGCCTGGTACAGGAGACAGGGGGTTCGCAGATACGCAGTATTTT. This translates into CASRAPGTGDRGFADTQYF. Variable domain in full (rest from reference TRBV11-1 and TRBJ2-3): EAEVAQSPRYKITEKSQAVAFWCDPISGHATLYWYRQILGQGPELLVQFQDESVVDDSQLPKDRFSAERLKGVDSTLKIQPAELGDSAMYLCASRAPGTGDRGFADTQYFGPGTRLTVL.

The J gene is TRBJ2-3, the V gene TRBV4-1; 8 nucleotides agree with TRBD2. The ends lost 4 bases at V and 4 bases at J; junction bases unmatched: 13. CDR3 length equals 17 residues. Germline V gene sequence: CDR1 MGHRA, CDR2 YSYEKL. CDR3 residues: CASSRGLALVYADTQYF. The CDR3 nucleotides read TGCGCCAGCAGCCGAGGACTAGCCTTGGTTTATGCAGATACGCAGTATTTT.

V is TRBV6-1 and J is TRBJ2-5; 7 bases agree with TRBD2. Gene TRBJ2-7 matches the end of the DNA better, so the J call may be wrong. The CDR3 covers 15 residues. Germline assignment: CDR1 MNHNS and CDR2 SASEGT. CDR3 in amino acids: CASSETLGGSYEQYF. CDR3 DNA sequence: TGTGCCAGCAGTGAAACCTTGGGGGGGTCTTACGAGCAGTACTTC.

This rearrangement joins TRBV29-1 to TRBJ2-7; tentatively, D is TRBD1 (6 bases). The CDR3 length is 13 residues. The germline V and J ends were trimmed by 4 bases and 0 bases, with 10 bases remaining between them. Looked up from germline, CDR1 is SQVTM and CDR2 is ANQGSEA. The CDR3 nucleotides read TGCAGCGTTGGTCAGGGGTCCTCCTACGAGCAGTACTTC. Its translation is CSVGQGSSYEQYF.

The chain joins TRBV5-1 to TRBJ1-2; 8 positions match TRBD1. The length of the CDR3 is 15 residues. The V gene's germline CDR1 is SGHRS and CDR2 YFSETQ. The J segment lost 8 bases and the V segment lost 5 bases, leaving 14 bases of the junction unmatched. CDR3 region: CASRDQTGGQGGYTF. CDR3 DNA: TGCGCCAGCAGAGACCAAACAGGGGGACAAGGGGGCTACACCTTC.

CDR3 protein: CASSLGSGRLAGELFF. Here the CDR3 DNA reads TGTGCCAGCAGTTTAGGATCGGGGAGATTGGCCGGGGAGCTGTTTTTT. The chain combines TRBV27 with TRBJ2-2, with D possibly TRBD2 on 5 matching bases. Germline V gives CDR1 MNHEY, CDR2 SMNVEV (reference sequence). Trimming took off 2 bases at V and 6 bases at J, with 16 bases between the two ends. The length of the CDR3 is 16 residues.

The chain uses TRBV28 and TRBJ2-5; 10 bases fit TRBD2. Germline V gene data show CDR1 as MDHEN and CDR2 as SYDVKM. The ends lost 3 bases at V and 4 bases at J; junction bases unmatched: 5. The CDR3 sequence is 15 residues long. The CDR3 sequence is CASSFSLAGVETQYF. DNA of the CDR3: TGTGCCAGCAGTTTTTCGCTAGCGGGAGTAGAGACCCAGTACTTC.

This chain links TRBV27 with TRBJ2-3, with 10 bases aligning to TRBD1. The CDR3 is 16 amino acids. Looked up from germline, CDR1 is MNHEY and CDR2 is SMNVEV (reference sequence). Trimming cost V 6 bases and J 5 bases; bases outside gene matches: 11. The CDR3 is CASRVTGTGARDTQYF. The DNA for the CDR3 is TGTGCCAGCAGGGTAACCGGGACAGGGGCCCGAGATACGCAGTATTTT.

J is TRBJ1-1 and V is TRBV6-5; tentatively, D is TRBD1 (5 bases). The V and J ends lost 5 bases and 1 base respectively, with 11 bases between them. The CDR3 loop spans 14 amino acids. The V gene's germline CDR1 is MNHEY and CDR2 SVGAGI. The CDR3, as DNA: TGTGCCAGCAGTCCGGGACTGACGAACACTGAAGCTTTCTTT. Its protein product is CASSPGLTNTEAFF.

CDR3 sequence: CAISSYATLNTEAFF. The CDR3 region has the DNA TGTGCCATCAGTTCGTACGCGACTTTGAACACTGAAGCTTTCTTT. V is TRBV10-3 and J is TRBJ1-1, with D uncertain. V lost 5 bases and J lost 0, with 13 bases in between. CDR1 is ENHRY and CDR2 is SYGVKD in the germline V gene. CDR3 length: 15 residues.

The chain's CDR3 is CASSLTARSSYEQYF. CDR3 DNA: TGTGCCAGCAGCCTGACGGCACGGAGCTCCTACGAGCAGTACTTC. J is TRBJ2-7 and V is TRBV7-9; D uncertain. CDR3 length: 15 residues. Germline loops: CDR1 SEHNR, CDR2 FQNEAQ (reference sequence). The V and J ends lost 5 bases and 0 bases respectively, with 14 bases between them.

V is TRBV7-2 and J is TRBJ1-5; the D is unclear. The CDR3 totals 15 residues. Trimming took off 1 base at V and 1 base at J, with 8 bases between the two ends. Germline V gives CDR1 SGHTA, CDR2 FQGNSA. CDR3 nucleotide sequence: TGTGCCAGCAGCTTAGAACCACTGAGCAATCAGCCCCAGCATTTT. Translation: CASSLEPLSNQPQHF.